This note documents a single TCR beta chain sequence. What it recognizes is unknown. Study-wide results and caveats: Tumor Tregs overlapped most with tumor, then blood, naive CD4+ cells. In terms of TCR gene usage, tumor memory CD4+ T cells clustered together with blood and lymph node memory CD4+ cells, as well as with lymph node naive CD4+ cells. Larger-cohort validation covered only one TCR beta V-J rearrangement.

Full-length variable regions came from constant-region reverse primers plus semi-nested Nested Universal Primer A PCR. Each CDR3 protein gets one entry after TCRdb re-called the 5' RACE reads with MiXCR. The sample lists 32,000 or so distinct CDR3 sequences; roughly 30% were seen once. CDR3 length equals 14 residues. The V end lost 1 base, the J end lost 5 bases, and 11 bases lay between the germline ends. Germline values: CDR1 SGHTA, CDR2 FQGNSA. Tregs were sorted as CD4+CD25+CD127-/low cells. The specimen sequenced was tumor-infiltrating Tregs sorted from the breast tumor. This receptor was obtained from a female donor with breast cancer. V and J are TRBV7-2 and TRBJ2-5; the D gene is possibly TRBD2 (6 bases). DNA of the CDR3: TGTGCCAGCAGCTTAGGCGGGAAGCGGGAGACCCAGTACTTC. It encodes CASSLGGKRETQYF.